This paragraph covers one T cell receptor (beta chain) sequence. The CDR3 totals 16 residues. V lost 3 bases to trimming and J lost 7 bases; unmatched junction nucleotides: 10. Germline CDR1 KGHDR, CDR2 SFDVKD. The data stem from a study of blood T cell repertoires in COVID-19. Study summary: T cells, B-cell-depleted T cells, or PBMCs supplied cDNA or gDNA.

Original data processing: Estimation of nucleated cell counts relied on the amplification of reference gene primers. Measured with immunoSEQ multiplex PCR; TCRdb has only the in-frame clones, and not every one. The D gene and trimming were derived from the DNA, and the V and J assignments and clone size from that table. The sample contains around 32,000 clones, roughly 91% of which appear only once. The sample taken for sequencing was peripheral blood. The sequence derives from a man in his 70s with active or convalescent COVID-19. V usage is TRBV24-1 and J usage is TRBJ1-5, with 8 bases identical to TRBD1. DNA for the CDR3: TGTGCCACCAGTGATCGGTCGGACAGGGCCGGACAGCCCCAGCATTTT. Encoded protein: CATSDRSDRAGQPQHF.